These 3 T cell receptor beta chains were all obtained from the same sample, sequenced in a study of CD8+CD57+ T cells in acquired aplastic anemia. All patients picked for sequencing had shown, by flow cytometry, an expansion of CD8+CD57+ cells. The use of genomic DNA as template underpinned the TCR beta VDJ and CDR3 profiling. TCRdb re-called the reads through MiXCR, storing one row per CDR3 protein. The sample lists 150,000 to 160,000 distinct CDR3 sequences; less than 60% were seen once. Material for sequencing was sorted CD4+, CD8+, or CD8+CD57+ T cells (not recorded which) from PBMCs. Source of these receptors: a human donor with aplastic anemia.

This clonotype is a singleton in its sample. One base away lies a much larger clone, so this may be a sequencing read error. V gene TRBV5-1 combines with J gene TRBJ2-1, with D maybe TRBD2 (7 bases). Germline CDR1 is SGHRS and CDR2 is YFSETQ. The CDR3 loop spans 15 amino acids. The DNA for the CDR3 is TGCGCCAGCAGCTTGGACGGGGGGCCCTACAATGAGCAGCTCTTC. Residues: CASSLDGGPYNEQLF.

The chain employs TRBV20-1 and TRBJ2-5; 9 bases are shared with TRBD2. The V and J ends lost 5 bases and 7 bases, in that order; junction bases with no gene match: 2. The CDR3 extends over 11 amino acids. The germline CDR1 and CDR2 sequences are DFQATT and SNEGSKA (reference sequence). The CDR3 DNA sequence: TGCAGTGCTGGGACTAGCATGACCCAGTACTTC. Protein sequence: CSAGTSMTQYF.

The gene calls are TRBV15 and TRBJ2-1; 10 nucleotides align to TRBD2. The J segment lost 6 bases and the V segment lost 5 bases, leaving 7 bases of the junction unmatched. CDR1 is LNHNV, CDR2 YYDKDF, per germline (reference sequence). The length of the CDR3 is 15 residues. The chain's CDR3 is CATSSRSGGPNEQFF. CDR3 nucleotide sequence: TGTGCCACCAGCTCACGTAGCGGGGGGCCCAATGAGCAGTTCTTC.